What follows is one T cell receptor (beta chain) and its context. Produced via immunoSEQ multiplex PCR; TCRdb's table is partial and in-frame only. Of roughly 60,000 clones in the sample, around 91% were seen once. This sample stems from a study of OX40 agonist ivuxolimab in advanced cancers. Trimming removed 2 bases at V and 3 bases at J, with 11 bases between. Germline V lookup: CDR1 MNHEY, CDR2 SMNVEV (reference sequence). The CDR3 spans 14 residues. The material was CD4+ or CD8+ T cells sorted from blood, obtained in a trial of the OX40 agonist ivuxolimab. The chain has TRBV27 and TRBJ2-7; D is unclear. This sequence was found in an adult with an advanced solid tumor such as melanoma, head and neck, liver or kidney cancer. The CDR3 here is CASSLGPEGYEQYF. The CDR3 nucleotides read TGTGCCAGCAGTTTAGGACCCGAAGGCTACGAGCAGTACTTC.